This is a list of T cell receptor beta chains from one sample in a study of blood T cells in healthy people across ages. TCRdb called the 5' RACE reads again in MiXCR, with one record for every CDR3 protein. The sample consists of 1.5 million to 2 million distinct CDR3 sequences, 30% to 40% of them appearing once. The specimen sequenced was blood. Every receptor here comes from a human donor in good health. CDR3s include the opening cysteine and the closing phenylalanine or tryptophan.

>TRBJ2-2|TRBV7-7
CASGWSGTGELFF
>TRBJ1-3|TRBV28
CASSSETGSPGNTIYF
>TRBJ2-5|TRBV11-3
CASSFAGDYQETQYF
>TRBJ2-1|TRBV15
CATSRGDFRNEQFF
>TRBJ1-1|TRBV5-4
CASSLTSPALGAFF
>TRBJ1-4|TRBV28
CASSLQPTTNEKLFF
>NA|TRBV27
CASARKGSYEQYF
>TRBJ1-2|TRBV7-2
CASSSTGKIYSCTF
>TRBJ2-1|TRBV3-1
CASSQEVGSNEQFF
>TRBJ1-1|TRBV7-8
CASSRTRSTEAFF
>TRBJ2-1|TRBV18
CASSPPYGGASEQFF
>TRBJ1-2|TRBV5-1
CASSRLGGTDGNYGYTF
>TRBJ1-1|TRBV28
CASKGGGWNTEAFF
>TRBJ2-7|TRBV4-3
CASSQDFQGLRGNEQYF
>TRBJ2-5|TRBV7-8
CASSFNPGNPQETQYF
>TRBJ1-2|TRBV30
CAWSAMVLDDNYGYTF
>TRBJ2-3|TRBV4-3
CASSHGFVTDTQYF
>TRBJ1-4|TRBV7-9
CASSIEWEKLFF
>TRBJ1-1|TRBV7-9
CASSFSPGAFF
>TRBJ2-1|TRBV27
CACSFLGLPNNEQFF
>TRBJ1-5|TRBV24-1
CATSGFGNQPQHF
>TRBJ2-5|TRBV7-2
CASSFFPETQYF
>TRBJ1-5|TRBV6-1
CASSVDSGSNQPQHF
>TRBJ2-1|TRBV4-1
CASSQGPAGAINEQFF
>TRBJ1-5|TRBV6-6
CASSWGVTDNQPQHF
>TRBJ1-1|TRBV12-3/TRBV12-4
CASSPPGRVNTEAFF
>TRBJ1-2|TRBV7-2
CASSPYGTGASGYTF
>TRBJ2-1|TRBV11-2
CASSPWTSGGTYNEQFF
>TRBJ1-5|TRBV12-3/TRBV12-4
CASRPQGVGQPQHF
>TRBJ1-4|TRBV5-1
CASSPIQVGGLNEKLFF
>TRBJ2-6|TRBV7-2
CASSLAQSANVLTF
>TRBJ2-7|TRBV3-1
CASSGRRSFSYEQYF
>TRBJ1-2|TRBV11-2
CASSLLQGRDGYTF
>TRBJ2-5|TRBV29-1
CSVEVGQGRVTQDF
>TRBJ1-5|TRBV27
CASSFILTGHLSNQPQHF
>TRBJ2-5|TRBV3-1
CASSQVPGQSIQETQYF
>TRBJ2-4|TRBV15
CATSRAVAKNIQYF
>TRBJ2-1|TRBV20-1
CSALAGGSSNEQFF
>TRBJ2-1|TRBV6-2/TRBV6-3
CASKAGTSGGNEQFF
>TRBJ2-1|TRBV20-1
CSASGGTTFYNEQFF
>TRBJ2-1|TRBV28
CASYSRGPSSYNEQFF
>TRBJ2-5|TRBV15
CASRRRGQETQYF
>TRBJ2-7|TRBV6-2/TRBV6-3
CASKRLGGFYYEQYF